The rows below give T cell receptor beta chains drawn from one sample of a study of beta chain features in type 1 diabetes. Sequencing used immunoSEQ multiplex PCR; TCRdb keeps in-frame clones, though not all of them. The table records 970,000 or so clones, 15% to 20% of them present only once. The sequenced sample consisted of naive CD4+ T cells from blood. These receptor sequences come from a woman between 18 and 29 years old in good health. The CDR3 runs from the conserved cysteine through the conserved F or W. The D gene is left open where the match is weak. Size is stated for part of the rows, as once, few or many counts, or as a class when the clone is expanded.

>TRBJ2-3|few|14|TRBV28|NA
TGTGCCAGCAGCCCTGCCGGGGACACTGATACGCAGTATTTT
CASSPAGDTDTQYF
>TRBJ2-7|NA|13|TRBV28|TRBD2
TGTGCCTCCCTCCCCGGGACTAGCCGCGAGCAGTACTTC
CASLPGTSREQYF
>TRBJ2-1|NA|16|TRBV7-3|NA
TGTGCCAGCAGCTTAATCGCTAGCTGGAACTACAATGAGCAGTTCTTC
CASSLIASWNYNEQFF
>TRBJ2-6|NA|12|TRBV18|NA
TGTGCCAGCTCACTTGGGGCCAACGTCCTGACTTTC
CASSLGANVLTF
>TRBJ1-1|few|11|TRBV27|TRBD1
TGTGCCAGCAGAACAGGGGTAGAGGCTTTCTTT
CASRTGVEAFF
>TRBJ1-3|few|13|TRBV10-2|NA
TGCGCCAGCAGTGATAGGTTTGGAAACACCATATATTTT
CASSDRFGNTIYF
>TRBJ2-2|NA|16|TRBV7-2|TRBD1
TGTGCCAGCAGCACCCGACAGGGGAGTAGCACCGGGGAGCTGTTTTTT
CASSTRQGSSTGELFF
>TRBJ2-1|NA|14|TRBV11-2|NA
TGTGCCAGCAGCAATCTGGGCTCCTACAATGAGCAGTTCTTC
CASSNLGSYNEQFF
>TRBJ2-2|NA|18|TRBV28|TRBD1
TGTGCCAGCAGTCCTATACCCCATGACAGGGATGACACCGGGGAGCTGTTTTTT
CASSPIPHDRDDTGELFF
>TRBJ1-2|NA|12|TRBV7-2|TRBD1
TGTGCCAGCAGCCGACAGGGGCTGTCCTACACCTTC
CASSRQGLSYTF
>TRBJ2-5|few|15|TRBV25-1|TRBD1
TGTGCCAGCAGTGAATCGGGGACAGCCCAAGAGACCCAGTACTTC
CASSESGTAQETQYF
>TRBJ2-7|NA|14|TRBV5-4|NA
TGTGCCAGCAGCCCGGACTCCTCTTGGAGGGAGCAGTACTTC
CASSPDSSWREQYF
>TRBJ2-3|few|17|TRBV6-4|NA
TGTGCCAGCAGTGACGTTGGAGTAGCGGATAGCACAGATACGCAGTATTTT
CASSDVGVADSTDTQYF
>TRBJ1-1|NA|13|TRBV6-1|NA
TGTGCCAGCAGTGATTTGGGGGCCGTGGGAGCTTTCTTT
CASSDLGAVGAFF
>TRBJ2-1|few|14|TRBV10-3|NA
TGTGCCATCAGTGAGTTCCAGGGCTACAATGAGCAGTTCTTC
CAISEFQGYNEQFF
>TRBJ2-3|few|15|TRBV5-1|TRBD2
TGCGCCAGCAGCTTGGATACTAGCGGGAGTCTCTGGAAGTATTTT
CASSLDTSGSLWKYF
>TRBJ1-4|NA|14|TRBV28|NA
TGTGCCAGCAGCCCCCCGGGTGGGAATGAAAAACTGTTTTTT
CASSPPGGNEKLFF
>TRBJ1-3|NA|15|TRBV5-4|NA
TGTGCCAGCAGTCAACAGGGTCACTCTGGAAACACCATATATTTT
CASSQQGHSGNTIYF
>TRBJ1-5|few|14|TRBV6-1|NA
TGTGCCAGCAGTGGGGTGAATAGCAATCAGCCCCAGCATTTT
CASSGVNSNQPQHF